The T cell receptor beta chain described here comes from a study of T cell changes during pregnancy in multiple sclerosis. The data were produced by immunoSEQ multiplex PCR, yet TCRdb's version contains in-frame clones alone and is incomplete. Of tens of thousands of clones listed, roughly 90% were seen once; the top ten hold roughly 5%. This TCR derives from a female donor with multiple sclerosis, enrolled in a pregnancy study. The specimen was CD8+ T cells from peripheral blood mononuclear cells, collected before pregnancy.

The CDR3: CASMLGQGGEKLFF. For the CDR3, the DNA is TGTGCCAGCATGCTGGGACAGGGAGGGGAAAAACTGTTTTTT. J is TRBJ1-4 and V is TRBV6-5, with 9 bases fitting TRBD1. The ends lost 7 bases at V and 8 bases at J; junction bases unmatched: 8. The germline V gene has CDR1 MNHEY and CDR2 SVGAGI. The CDR3 contains 14 residues.